The source of this T cell receptor (beta chain) is a study of blood T cell repertoires in COVID-19. V lost 3 bases and J 6 bases, leaving 12 bases between the germline ends. This CDR3 region has 14 residues. The V gene's germline CDR1 is SGHVS and CDR2 FQNEAQ. The method was immunoSEQ multiplex PCR; TCRdb's version includes in-frame clones alone and lacks a portion of them. This sample has about 23,000 clones, with 65% to 90% found just once. The chain employs TRBV7-8 and TRBJ1-5; D perhaps matches TRBD1 (5 bases). This TCR derives from a man in his 70s with acute or convalescent COVID-19. The sample taken for sequencing was peripheral blood. CDR3 nucleotides: TGTGCCAGCAGCTTTGTCAGGGATGGTCAGCCCCAGCATTTT. Translation gives CASSFVRDGQPQHF.